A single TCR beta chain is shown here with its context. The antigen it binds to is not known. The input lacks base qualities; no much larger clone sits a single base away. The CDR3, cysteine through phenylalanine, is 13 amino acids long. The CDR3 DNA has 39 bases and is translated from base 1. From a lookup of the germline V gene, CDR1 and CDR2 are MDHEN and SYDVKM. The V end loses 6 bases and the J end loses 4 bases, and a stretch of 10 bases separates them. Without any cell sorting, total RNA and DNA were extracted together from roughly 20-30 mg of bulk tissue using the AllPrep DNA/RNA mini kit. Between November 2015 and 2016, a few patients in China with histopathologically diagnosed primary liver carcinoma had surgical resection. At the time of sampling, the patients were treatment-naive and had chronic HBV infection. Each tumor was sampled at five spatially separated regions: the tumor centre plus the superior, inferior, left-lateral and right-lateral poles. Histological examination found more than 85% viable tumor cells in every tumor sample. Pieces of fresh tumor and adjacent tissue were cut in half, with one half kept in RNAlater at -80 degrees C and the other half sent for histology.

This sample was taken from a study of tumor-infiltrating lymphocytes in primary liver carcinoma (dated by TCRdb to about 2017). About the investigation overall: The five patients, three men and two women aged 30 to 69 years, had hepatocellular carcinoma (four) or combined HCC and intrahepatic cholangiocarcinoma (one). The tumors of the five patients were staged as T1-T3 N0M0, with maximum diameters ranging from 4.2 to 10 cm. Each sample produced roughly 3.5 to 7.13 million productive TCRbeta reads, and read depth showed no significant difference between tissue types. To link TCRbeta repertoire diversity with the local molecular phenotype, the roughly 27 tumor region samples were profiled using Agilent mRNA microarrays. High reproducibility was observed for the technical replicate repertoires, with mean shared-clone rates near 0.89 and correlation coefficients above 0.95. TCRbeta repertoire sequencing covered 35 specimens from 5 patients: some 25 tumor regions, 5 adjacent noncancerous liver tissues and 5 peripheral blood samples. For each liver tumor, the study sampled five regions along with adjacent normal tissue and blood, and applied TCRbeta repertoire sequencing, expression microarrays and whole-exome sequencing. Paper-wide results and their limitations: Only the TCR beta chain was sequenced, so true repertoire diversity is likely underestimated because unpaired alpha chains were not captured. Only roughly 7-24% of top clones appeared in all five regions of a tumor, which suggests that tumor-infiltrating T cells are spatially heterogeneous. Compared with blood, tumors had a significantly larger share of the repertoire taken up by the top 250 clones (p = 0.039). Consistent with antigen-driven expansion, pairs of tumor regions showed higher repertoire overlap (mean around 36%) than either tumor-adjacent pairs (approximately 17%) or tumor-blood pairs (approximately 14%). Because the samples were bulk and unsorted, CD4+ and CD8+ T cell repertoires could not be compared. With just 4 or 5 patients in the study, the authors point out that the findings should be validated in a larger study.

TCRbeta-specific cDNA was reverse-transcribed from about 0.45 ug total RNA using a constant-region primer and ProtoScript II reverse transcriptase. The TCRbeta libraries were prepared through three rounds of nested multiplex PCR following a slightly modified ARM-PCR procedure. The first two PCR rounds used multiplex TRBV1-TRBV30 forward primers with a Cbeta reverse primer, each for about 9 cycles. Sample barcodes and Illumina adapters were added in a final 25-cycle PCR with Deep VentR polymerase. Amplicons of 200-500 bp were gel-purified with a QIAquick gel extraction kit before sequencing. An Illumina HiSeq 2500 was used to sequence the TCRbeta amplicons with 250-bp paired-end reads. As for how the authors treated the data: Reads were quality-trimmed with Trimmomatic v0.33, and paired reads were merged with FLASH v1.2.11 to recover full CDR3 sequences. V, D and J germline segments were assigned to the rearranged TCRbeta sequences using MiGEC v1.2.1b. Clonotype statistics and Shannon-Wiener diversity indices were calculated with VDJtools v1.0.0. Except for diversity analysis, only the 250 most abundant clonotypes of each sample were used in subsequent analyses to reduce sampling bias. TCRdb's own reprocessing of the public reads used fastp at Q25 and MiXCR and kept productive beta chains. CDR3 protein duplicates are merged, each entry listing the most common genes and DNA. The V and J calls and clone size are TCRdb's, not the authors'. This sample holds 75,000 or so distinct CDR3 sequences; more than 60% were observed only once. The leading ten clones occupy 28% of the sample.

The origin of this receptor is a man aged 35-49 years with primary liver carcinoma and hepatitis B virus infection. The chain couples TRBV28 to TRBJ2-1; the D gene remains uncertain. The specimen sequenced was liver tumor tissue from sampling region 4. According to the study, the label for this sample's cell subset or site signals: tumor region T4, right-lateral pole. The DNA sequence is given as TGTGCCAGCAGATCGGAGCGATACAATGAGCAGTTCTTC. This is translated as CASRSERYNEQFF.